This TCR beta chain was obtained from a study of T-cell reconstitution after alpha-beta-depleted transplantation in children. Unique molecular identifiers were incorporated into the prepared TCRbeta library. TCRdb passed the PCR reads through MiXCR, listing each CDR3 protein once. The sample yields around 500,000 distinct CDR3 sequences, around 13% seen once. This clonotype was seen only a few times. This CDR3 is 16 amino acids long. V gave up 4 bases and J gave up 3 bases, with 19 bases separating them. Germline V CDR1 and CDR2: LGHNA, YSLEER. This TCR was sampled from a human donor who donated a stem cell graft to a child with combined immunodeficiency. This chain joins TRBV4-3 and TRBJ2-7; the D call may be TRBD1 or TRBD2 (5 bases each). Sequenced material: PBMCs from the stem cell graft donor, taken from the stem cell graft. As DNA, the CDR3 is TGCGCCAGCAGCCTAGACGTCGGGGCCAGCCTCTACGAGCAGTACTTC. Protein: CASSLDVGASLYEQYF.